What follows is one T cell receptor beta chain and its context. The CDR3 contains 14 residues. V lost 3 bases, J lost 4 bases, and 5 bases stayed unmatched. Germline V gene data show CDR1 as SGHRS and CDR2 as YFSETQ. The assay was immunoSEQ multiplex PCR, and TCRdb's table has in-frame clones only and misses some. The data show 110,000 or so clones, 58% seen once. This sample is drawn from a study of cytotoxic CD8 clonotypes in ibrutinib-treated CLL. For the study at large: Samples averaged around 280,000 productive templates and tens of thousands of productive rearrangements.

Sample: PBMCs, taken after 24 months of ibrutinib treatment. The source of this sequence is a human donor with chronic lymphocytic leukemia. The rearrangement links TRBV5-1 to TRBJ2-3, with TRBD1 matching over 7 bases. CDR3 sequence reads: CASSSTGSADTQYF. The CDR3 bases are TGCGCCAGCAGCTCGACAGGGTCCGCAGATACGCAGTATTTT.